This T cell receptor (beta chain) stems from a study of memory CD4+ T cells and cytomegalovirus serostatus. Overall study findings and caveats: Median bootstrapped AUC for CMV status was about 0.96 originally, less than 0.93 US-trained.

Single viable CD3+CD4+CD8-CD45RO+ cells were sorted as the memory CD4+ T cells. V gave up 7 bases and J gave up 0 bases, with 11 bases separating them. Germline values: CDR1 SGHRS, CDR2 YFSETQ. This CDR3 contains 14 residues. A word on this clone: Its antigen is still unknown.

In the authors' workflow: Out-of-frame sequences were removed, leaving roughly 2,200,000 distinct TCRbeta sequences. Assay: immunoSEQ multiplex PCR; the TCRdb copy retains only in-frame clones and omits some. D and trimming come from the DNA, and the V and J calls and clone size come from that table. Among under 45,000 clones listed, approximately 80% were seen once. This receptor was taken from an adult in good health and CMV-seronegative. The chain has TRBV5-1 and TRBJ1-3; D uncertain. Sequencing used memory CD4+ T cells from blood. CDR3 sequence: CASALGSSGNTIYF. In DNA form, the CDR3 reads TGCGCCAGCGCTCTTGGGAGCTCTGGAAACACCATATATTTT.